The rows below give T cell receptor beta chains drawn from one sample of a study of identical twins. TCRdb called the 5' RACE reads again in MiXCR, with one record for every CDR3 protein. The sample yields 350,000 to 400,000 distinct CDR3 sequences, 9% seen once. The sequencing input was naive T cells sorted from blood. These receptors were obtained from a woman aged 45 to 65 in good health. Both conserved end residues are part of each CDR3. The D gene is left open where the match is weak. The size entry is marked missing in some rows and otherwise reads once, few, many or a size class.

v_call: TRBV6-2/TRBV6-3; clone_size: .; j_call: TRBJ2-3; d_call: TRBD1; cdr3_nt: TGTGCCAGCAGTTCCCGGACAGGGAACACAGATACGCAGTATTTT; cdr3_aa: CASSSRTGNTDTQYF
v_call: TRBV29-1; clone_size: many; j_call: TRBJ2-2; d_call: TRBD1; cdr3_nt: TGCACCATGGGACAGGGTCACGGGGGAAACACCGGGGAGCTGTTTTTT; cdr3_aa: CTMGQGHGGNTGELFF
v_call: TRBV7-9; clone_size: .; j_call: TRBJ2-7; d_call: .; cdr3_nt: TGTGCCAGCAGCCCCTCCGAGAGGTACGAGCAGTACTTC; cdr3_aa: CASSPSERYEQYF
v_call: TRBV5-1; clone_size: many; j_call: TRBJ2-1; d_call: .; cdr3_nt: TGCGCCAGCAGCTTGGACAGAAGCTCCTACAATGAGCAGTTCTTC; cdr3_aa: CASSLDRSSYNEQFF
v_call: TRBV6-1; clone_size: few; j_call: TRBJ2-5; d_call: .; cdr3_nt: TGTGCCAGCAGGGAGCGTGAAGGGAGCCAGTCGGAGACCCAGTACTTC; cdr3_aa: CASREREGSQSETQYF
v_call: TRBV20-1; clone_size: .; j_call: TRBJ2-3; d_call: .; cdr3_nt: TGCAGTGCTAGAGATCCGGTTGCGGCTAGCTTTTTTAGCACAGATACGCAGTATTTT; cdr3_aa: CSARDPVAASFFSTDTQYF
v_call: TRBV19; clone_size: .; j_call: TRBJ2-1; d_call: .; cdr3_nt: TGTGCCAGTAGTGCCAGACAGTTTATAGCGGACAATGAGCAGTTCTTC; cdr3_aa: CASSARQFIADNEQFF
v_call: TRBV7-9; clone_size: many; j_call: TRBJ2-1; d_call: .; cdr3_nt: TGTGCCAGCAGCTTAGAAGGTGGGGCCCGAGCGGGCAATGAGCAGTTCTTC; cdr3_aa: CASSLEGGARAGNEQFF
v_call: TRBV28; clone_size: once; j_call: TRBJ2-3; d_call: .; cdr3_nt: TGTGTCAGCAGTCCGGGGACTTCCACAGATACGCAGTATTTT; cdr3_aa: CVSSPGTSTDTQYF
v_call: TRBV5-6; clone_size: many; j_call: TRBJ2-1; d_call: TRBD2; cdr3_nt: TGTGCCAGCAGCCAGGGACAAAAGCGGGAGACTTTGAATGAGCAGTTCTTC; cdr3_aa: CASSQGQKRETLNEQFF
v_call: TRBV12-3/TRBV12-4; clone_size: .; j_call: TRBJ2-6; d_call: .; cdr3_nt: TGTGCCAGCAGTTTCTCGCCCTCTGGGGCCAACGTCCTGACTTTC; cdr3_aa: CASSFSPSGANVLTF
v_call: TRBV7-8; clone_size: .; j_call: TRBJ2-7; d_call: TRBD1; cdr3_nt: TGTGCCAGTCTGAGAGGACAGGGGTCTTACGAGCAGTACTTC; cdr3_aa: CASLRGQGSYEQYF
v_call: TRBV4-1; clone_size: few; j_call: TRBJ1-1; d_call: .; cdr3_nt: TGCGCCAGCAGCCAAGCCGCCTTTGGGGAAAGGCTAGGTAGCACTGAAGCTTTCTTT; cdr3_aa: CASSQAAFGERLGSTEAFF
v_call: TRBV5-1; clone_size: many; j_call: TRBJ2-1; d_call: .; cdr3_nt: TGCGCCAGCAGCTTGGAAGGGCAGCCGCGCTACAATGAGCAGTTCTTC; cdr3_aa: CASSLEGQPRYNEQFF
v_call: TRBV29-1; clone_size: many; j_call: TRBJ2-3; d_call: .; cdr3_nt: TGCAGCGTCTCCCCGTTGGGAGTTGGCACAGATACGCAGTATTTT; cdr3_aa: CSVSPLGVGTDTQYF
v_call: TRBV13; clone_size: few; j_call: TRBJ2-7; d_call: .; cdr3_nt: TGTGCCAGCAGCCGCGAGGGGATGGGGCACTACGAGCAGTACTTC; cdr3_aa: CASSREGMGHYEQYF
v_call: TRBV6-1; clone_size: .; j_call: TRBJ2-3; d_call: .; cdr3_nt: TGTGCCAGCACGTGGCAGGTAACAGGCGAAGATACGCAGTATTTT; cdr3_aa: CASTWQVTGEDTQYF
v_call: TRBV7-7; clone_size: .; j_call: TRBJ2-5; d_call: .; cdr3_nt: TGTGCTAGCAGCCTTCTCCAAAATGGGGCCCAGTACTTC; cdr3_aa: CASSLLQNGAQYF
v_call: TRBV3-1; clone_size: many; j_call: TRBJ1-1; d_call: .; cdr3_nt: TGTGCCAGCAGCCAATCTTGGAGCCCGAACACTGAAGCTTTCTTT; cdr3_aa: CASSQSWSPNTEAFF
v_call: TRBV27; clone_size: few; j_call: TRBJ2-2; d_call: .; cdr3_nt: TGTGCCAGCACTGCCCGACTAGTCGGGTTGAACACCGGGGAGCTGTTTTTT; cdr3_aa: CASTARLVGLNTGELFF
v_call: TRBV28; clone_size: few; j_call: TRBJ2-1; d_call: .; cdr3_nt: TGTGCCAGCACCCCAGGGGATGAGCAGTTCTTC; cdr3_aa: CASTPGDEQFF